The clone carrying this T cell receptor beta chain was seen a few times. The data derive from a study of cytomegalovirus exposure and HLA in healthy donors. PCR was performed using 60 Vbeta and 13 Jbeta primers. Some clones are missing from TCRdb's copy, which holds only in-frame ones; the method was immunoSEQ multiplex PCR. The sample records approximately 85,000 clones, 80% being singletons. The CDR3 spans 16 residues. Germline V CDR1 and CDR2: GTSNPN, SVGIG (reference sequence). The V gene end was trimmed by 3 bases and the J gene end by 4 bases; junction bases not matched to a gene: 6. This TCR was recovered from a woman aged 45-59 years in good health and CMV-seropositive. Sequenced input: PBMCs. The J gene is TRBJ2-1, the V gene TRBV30; 13 positions match TRBD2. The CDR3 loop reads CAWSAGTSGEYNEQFF. For the CDR3, the DNA is TGTGCCTGGAGCGCGGGGACTAGCGGGGAGTACAATGAGCAGTTCTTC.